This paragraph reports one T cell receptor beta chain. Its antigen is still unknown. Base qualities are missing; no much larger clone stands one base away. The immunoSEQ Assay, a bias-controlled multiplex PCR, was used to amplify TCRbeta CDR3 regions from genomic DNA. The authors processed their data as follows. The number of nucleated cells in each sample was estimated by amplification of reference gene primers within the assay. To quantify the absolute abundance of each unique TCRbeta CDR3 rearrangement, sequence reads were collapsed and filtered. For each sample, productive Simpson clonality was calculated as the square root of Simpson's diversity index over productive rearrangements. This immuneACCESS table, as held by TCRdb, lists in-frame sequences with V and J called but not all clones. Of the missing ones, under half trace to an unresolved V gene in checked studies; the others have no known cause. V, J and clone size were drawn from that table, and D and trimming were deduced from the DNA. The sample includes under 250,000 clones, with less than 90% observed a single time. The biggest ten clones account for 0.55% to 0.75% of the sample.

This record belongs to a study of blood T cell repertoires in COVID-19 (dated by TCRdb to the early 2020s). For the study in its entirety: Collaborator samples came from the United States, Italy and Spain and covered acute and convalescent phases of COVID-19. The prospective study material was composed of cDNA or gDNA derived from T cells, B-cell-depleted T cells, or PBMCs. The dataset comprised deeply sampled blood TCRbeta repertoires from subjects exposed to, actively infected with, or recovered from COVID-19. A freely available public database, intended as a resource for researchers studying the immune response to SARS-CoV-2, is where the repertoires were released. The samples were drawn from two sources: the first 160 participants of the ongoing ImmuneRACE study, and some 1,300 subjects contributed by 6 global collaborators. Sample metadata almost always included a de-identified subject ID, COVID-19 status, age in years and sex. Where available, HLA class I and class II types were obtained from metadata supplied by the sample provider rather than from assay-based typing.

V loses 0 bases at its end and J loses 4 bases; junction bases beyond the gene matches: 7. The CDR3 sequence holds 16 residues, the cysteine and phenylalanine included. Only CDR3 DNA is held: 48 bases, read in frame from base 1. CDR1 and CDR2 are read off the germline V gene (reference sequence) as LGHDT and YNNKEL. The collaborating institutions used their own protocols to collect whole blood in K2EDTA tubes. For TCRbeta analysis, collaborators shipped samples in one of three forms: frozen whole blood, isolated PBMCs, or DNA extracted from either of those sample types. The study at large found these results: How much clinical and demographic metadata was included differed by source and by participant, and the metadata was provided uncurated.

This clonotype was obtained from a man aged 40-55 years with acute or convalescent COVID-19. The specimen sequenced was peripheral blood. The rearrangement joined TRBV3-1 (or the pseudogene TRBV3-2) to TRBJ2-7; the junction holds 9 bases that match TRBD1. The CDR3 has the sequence CASSQEGGTGLYEQYF. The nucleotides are TGTGCCAGCAGCCAAGAAGGTGGGACAGGGCTATACGAGCAGTACTTC.